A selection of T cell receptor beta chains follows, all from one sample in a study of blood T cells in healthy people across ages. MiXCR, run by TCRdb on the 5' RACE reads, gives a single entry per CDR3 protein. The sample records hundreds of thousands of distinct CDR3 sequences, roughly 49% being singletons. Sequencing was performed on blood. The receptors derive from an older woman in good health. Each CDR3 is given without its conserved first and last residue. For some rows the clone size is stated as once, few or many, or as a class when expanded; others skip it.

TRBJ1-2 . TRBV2 ASSGGQGRGYT
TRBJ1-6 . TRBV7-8 ASGGPYNSPLH
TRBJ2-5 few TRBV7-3 ASSLQPSGTETQY
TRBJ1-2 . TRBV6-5 ASSYTVNANYGYT
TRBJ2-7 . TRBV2 ASRGTGGAVEQY
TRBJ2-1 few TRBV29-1 SVEQVRFSYNEQF
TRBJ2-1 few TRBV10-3 AIDGGGLAGNEQF
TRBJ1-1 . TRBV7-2 ASSLTGKDTEAF
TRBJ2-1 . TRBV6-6 ASRRDNEQF
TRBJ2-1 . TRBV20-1 SATSWPGGKDYNEQF
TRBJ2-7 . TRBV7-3 ASSLTAGTGNHKPPPGLSYEQY
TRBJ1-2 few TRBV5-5 ASSLGYGADYGYT
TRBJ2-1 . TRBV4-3 ASSQDRASGPYNEQF
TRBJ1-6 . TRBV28 ASSSAGTDYNSPLH
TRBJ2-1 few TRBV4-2 ASSQDIASGRLGQF
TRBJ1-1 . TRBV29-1 STSGDYEAF
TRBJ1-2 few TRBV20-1 SGRTVWGGYT
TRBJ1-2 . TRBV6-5 ASSRRTGTGVGYT
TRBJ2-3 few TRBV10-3 AISRRAGADTDTQY
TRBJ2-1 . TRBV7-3 ASSRRGYNEQF
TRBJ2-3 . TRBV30 ALRGEMGTDTQY
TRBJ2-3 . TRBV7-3 ASSERLAGVGDTQY
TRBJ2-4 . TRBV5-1 AGSSPTGQISSAKNIQY
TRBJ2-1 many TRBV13 ASSHGISYNEQF
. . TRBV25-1 ASSEPWGAGKLHEQY
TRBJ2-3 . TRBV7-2 VSSLATEDTQY
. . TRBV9 ASSIGQGAYEQY
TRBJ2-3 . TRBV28 ASSWVASTDTQY
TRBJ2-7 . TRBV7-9 ASGGGQDEQY
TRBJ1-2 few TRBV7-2 ASSPQGAGYGYT
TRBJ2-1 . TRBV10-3 AISDRGYNEQF
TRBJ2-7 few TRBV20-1 SARSRYEQY
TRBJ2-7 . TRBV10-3 AISELAGVGGQY
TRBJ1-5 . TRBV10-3 AISESSIWDGELHSNQPQH
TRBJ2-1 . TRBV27 ASSTSGFYNEQF
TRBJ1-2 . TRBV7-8 ASSQSYGYT